A single sample gave rise to the 2 T cell receptor beta chains below, sequenced in a study of T-cell reconstitution after alpha-beta-depleted transplantation in children (TCRdb year 2016). The library was prepared using PCR. For sequencing, an Illumina HiSeq 2500 was employed. To normalize quantification of the TCRbeta repertoire, the TCR libraries were built with molecular barcoding that relied on unique molecular identifiers. TCRdb reprocessed the public reads (quality trimming at Q25 with fastp, clone calling with MiXCR) and kept in-frame beta chains. Every entry covers one CDR3 protein and lists the most common genes and DNA from its rows. Present in this sample are 500,000 or so distinct CDR3 sequences, about 33% of which were seen just once. The ten biggest clones cover under 3% of the sample. The sample here was PBMCs from the stem cell graft donor, taken from the stem cell graft. These receptors originate from a human donor who donated a stem cell graft to a child with aplastic anemia.

The CDR3 DNA reads TGCGCCAGCAGCCGGGGGACAGGACAGTACTTC. Translating it yields CASSRGTGQYF. The V gene is TRBV4-3, the J gene TRBJ2-4, with 8 bases lining up with TRBD1. The CDR3 length is 11 residues. With V trimmed by 4 bases and J by 13 bases, 3 bases remained unmatched. The germline V gene has CDR1 LGHNA and CDR2 YSLEER.

This clonotype turned up a few times. This chain uses TRBV7-8 with TRBJ2-7; 7 nucleotides match TRBD1. The J segment lost 3 bases and the V segment lost 5 bases, leaving 10 bases of the junction unmatched. The CDR3 is 15 amino acids. CDR1 SGHVS and CDR2 FQNEAQ come from the germline V gene. The DNA for the CDR3 is TGTGCCAGCAGCCGAACCAGGACAGGACTCTACGAGCAGTACGTC. Residues: CASSRTRTGLYEQYV.